This T cell receptor beta chain was documented in a study of tumor-infiltrating lymphocytes in localized non-small cell lung cancer. Profiled with immunoSEQ multiplex PCR; TCRdb holds only in-frame clones, not every one. The sample lists tens of thousands of clones; 55% to 75% were seen once. Trimming removed 6 bases from V and 2 bases from J, with 17 bases in between. This CDR3 is 16 amino acids long. Per the germline V gene, CDR1 is LNHNV and CDR2 is YYDKDF (reference sequence). The sample comprised lung tumor tissue. The chain carries TRBV15 and TRBJ1-5; D might be TRBD1 (5 bases). The source of this sequence is a human donor with non-small cell lung cancer. This CDR3 reads CATSPGRRSGNQPQHF. The CDR3 DNA follows: TGTGCCACCAGTCCGGGACGCCGGTCAGGCAATCAGCCCCAGCATTTT.